This T cell receptor beta chain originates from a study of T cells expressing NK-cell markers. Overall study results and limits: These same clonotypes (in several donors) also led the CD3+CD56-NKG2C+ fraction.

With regard to this clonotype: What it binds is unknown.

Per the germline V gene, CDR1 is SEHNR and CDR2 is FQNEAQ (reference sequence). This CDR3 comprises 16 residues. What made the TCR beta cDNA was 5'RACE template switching with UMIs. TCRdb re-called the 5' RACE reads and shows each CDR3 protein once, DNA omitted. The sample totals 350,000 to 450,000 distinct CDR3 sequences. This chain uses TRBV7-9 with TRBJ2-7; TCRdb reports TRBD2, a call that lacks DNA to check it against. The receptor was isolated from a man aged 18-70 years in good health. What was sequenced was blood T cells: a sorted CD56 or NKG2C T cell subset, CD4+ or CD8+ T cells, or bulk PBMC T cells (not recorded which). This CDR3 reads CASREPMGGGPHEQYF.